This T cell receptor beta chain is from a study of regulatory T cells in long-lasting Graves disease. Study-wide context: Graves' patients who were just diagnosed had used antithyroid drugs for under 3 months. Findings of the study overall: Under persistent disease, TRBV28, TRBJ1-2 and TRBJ2-5 were used preferentially. Persistent patients shared more public clonotypes (around 2,500) than new patients (approximately 1,000).

Arm-PCR with iRepertoire HTBI primers amplified the CDR3 regions for these TCR beta libraries. Each CDR3 protein gets one entry after TCRdb re-called the multiplex PCR reads with MiXCR. Of 350,000 to 450,000 distinct CDR3 sequences in the sample, about 15% were seen once. Time point given: newly diagnosed GD, antithyroid drugs for less than 3 months. RNA isolated from PBMCs was used to make the TCR library. This clonotype was observed at least ten times. Its target is unknown. Germline CDR1 reads SEHNR; CDR2 reads FQNEAQ (reference sequence). This CDR3 contains 16 residues. Trimming removed 4 bases from V and 1 base from J, with 17 bases in between. The data also belong to a second study, concerning T cells in Graves' hyperthyroidism and ophthalmopathy. From that second work: The study enrolled patients aged 18 to 65 with newly diagnosed hyperthyroidism of under 2 months' duration.

The chain joins TRBV7-9 to TRBJ2-7; possible D gene TRBD1, 6 bases. The sample here was peripheral blood mononuclear cells (PBMCs), taken at new diagnosis, from a patient treated with antithyroid drugs. The receptor comes from a woman aged 30 to 39 with Graves disease. CDR3 coding DNA: TGTGCCAGCAGCTATCCGACCCTGGGGGCATCCTACGAGCAGTACTTC. It specifies CASSYPTLGASYEQYF.